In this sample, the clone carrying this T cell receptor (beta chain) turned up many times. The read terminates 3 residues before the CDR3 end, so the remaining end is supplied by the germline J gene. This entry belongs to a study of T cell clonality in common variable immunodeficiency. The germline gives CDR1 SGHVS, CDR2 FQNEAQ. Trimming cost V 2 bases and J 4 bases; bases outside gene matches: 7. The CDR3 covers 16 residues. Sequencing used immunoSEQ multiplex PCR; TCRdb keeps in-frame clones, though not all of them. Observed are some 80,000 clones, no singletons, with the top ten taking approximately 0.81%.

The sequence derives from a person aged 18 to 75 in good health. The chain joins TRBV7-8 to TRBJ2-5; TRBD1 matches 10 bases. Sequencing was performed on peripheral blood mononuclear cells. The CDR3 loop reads CASSLYSGQGGETQYF. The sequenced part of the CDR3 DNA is TGTGCCAGCAGCTTATACTCTGGACAGGGGGGAGAGACC. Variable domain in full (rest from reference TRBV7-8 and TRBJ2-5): GAGVSQSPRYKVAKRGQDVALRCDPISGHVSLFWYQQALGQGPEFLTYFQNEAQLDKSGLPSDRFFAERPEGSVSTLKIQRTQQEDSAVYLCASSLYSGQGGETQYFGPGTRLLVL.